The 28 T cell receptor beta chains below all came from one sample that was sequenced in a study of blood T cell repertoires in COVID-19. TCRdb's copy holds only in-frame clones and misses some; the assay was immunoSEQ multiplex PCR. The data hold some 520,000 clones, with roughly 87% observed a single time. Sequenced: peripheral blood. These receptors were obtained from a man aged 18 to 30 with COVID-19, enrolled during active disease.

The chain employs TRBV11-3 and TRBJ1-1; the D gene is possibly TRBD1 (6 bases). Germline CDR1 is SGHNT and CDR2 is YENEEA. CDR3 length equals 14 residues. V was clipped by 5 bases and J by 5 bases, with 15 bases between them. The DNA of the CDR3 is TGTGCCAGCAGCCCAGAGGGGGAGAGGACTGAAGCTTTCTTT. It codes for CASSPEGERTEAFF. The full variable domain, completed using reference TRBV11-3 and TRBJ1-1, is EAGVVQSPRYKIIEKKQPVAFWCNPISGHNTLYWYLQNLGQGPELLIRYENEEAVDDSQLPKDRFSAERLKGVDSTLKIQPAELGDSAVYLCASSPEGERTEAFFGQGTRLTVV.

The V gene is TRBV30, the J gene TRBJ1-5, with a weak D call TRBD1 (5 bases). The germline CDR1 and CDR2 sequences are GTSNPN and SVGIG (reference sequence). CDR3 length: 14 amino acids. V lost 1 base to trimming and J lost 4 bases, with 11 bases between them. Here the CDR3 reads CAWSEGQLNQPQHF. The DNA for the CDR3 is TGTGCCTGGAGTGAGGGGCAGTTAAATCAGCCCCAGCATTTT.

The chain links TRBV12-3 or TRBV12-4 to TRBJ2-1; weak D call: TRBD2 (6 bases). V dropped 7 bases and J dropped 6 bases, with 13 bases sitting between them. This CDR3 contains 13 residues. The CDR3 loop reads CASTPLGGNEQFF. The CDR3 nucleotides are TGTGCCAGCACCCCCTTGGGGGGCAATGAGCAGTTCTTC.

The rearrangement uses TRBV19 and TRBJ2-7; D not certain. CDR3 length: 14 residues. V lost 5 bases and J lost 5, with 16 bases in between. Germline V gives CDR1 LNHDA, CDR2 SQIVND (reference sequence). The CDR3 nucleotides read TGTGCCAGTAGTGGCCTAGATTCGACCCACGAGCAGTACTTC. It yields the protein CASSGLDSTHEQYF.

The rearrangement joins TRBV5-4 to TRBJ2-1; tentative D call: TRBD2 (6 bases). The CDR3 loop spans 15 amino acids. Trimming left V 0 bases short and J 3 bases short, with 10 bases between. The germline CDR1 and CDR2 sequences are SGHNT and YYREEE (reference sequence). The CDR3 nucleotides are TGTGCCAGCAGCTTGGGACAGCGGGTCTACAATGAGCAGTTCTTC. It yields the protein CASSLGQRVYNEQFF.

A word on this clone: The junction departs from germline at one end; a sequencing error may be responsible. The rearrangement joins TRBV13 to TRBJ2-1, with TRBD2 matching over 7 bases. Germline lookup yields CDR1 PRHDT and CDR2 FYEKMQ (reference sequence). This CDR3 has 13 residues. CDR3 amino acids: CASSSRDYIEQFF. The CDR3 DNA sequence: TGTGCCAGCAGCTCCCGGGACTACATTGAGCAGTTCTTC.

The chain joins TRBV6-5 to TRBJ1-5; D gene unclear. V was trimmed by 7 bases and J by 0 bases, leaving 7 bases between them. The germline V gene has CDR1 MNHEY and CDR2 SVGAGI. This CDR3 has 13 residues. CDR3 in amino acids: CASKQNSNQPQHF. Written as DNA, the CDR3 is TGTGCCAGCAAACAGAATAGCAATCAGCCCCAGCATTTT.

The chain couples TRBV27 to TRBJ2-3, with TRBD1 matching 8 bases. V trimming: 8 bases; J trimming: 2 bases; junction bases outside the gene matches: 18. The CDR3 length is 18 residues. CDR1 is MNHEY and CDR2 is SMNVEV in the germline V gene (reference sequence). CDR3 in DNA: TGTGCCAGCGCCATCCATTGGGCAGGGGGCCAAGACACAGATACGCAGTATTTT. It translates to CASAIHWAGGQDTDTQYF.

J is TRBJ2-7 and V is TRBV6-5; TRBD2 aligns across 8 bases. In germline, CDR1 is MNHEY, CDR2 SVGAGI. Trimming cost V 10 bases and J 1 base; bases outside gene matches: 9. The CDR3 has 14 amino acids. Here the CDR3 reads CAIGLAGISYEQYF. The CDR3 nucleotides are TGTGCCATAGGACTAGCCGGTATTTCCTACGAGCAGTACTTC.

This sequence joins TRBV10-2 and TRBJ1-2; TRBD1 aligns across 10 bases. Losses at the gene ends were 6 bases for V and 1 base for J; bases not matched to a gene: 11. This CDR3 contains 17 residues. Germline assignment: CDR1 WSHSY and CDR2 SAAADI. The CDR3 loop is CASRDTMTGGINYGYTF. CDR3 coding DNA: TGCGCCAGCAGAGATACTATGACAGGGGGCATTAACTATGGCTACACCTTC.

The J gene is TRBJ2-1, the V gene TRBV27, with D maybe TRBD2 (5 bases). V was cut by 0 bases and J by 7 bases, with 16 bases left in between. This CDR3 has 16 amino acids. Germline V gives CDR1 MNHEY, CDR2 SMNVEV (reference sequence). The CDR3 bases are TGTGCCAGCAGTTTATCCGGCCGAACCTCGGGGAATGAGCAGTTCTTC. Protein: CASSLSGRTSGNEQFF.

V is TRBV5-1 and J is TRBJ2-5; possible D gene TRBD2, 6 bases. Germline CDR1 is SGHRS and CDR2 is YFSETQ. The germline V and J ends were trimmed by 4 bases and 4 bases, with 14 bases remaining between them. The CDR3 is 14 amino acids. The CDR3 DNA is TGCGCCAGCAGCGCCCGAGGGACTCGAGAGACCCAGTACTTC. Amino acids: CASSARGTRETQYF.

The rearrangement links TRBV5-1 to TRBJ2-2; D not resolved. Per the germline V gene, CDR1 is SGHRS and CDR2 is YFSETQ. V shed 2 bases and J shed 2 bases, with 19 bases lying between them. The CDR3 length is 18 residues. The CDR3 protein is CASSLGPPGASNTGELFF. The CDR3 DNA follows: TGCGCCAGCAGCTTAGGCCCTCCAGGCGCCAGTAACACCGGGGAGCTGTTTTTT.

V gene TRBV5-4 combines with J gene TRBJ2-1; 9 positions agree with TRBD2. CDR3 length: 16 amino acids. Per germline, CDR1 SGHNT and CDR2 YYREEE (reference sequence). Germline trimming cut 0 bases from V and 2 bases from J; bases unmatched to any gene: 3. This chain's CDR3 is CASSLAAGGAYNEQFF. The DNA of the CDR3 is TGTGCCAGCAGCTTGGCCGCGGGGGGGGCCTACAATGAGCAGTTCTTC.

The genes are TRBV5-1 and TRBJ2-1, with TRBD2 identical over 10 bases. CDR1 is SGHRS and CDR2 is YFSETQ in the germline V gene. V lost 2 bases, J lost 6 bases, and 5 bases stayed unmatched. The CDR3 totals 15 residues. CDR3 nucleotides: TGCGCCAGCAGCTTCGAGCGGGGGGGCCGCAATGAGCAGTTCTTC. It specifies CASSFERGGRNEQFF.

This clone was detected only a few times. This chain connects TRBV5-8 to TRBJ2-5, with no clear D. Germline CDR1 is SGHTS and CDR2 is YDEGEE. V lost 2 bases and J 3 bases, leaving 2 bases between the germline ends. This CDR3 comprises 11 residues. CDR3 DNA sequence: TGTGCCAGCAGCTTTAAAGAGACCCAGTACTTC. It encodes CASSFKETQYF. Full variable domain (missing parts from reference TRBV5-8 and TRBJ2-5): EAGVTQSPTHLIKTRGQQATLRCSPISGHTSVYWYQQALGLGLQFLLWYDEGEERNRGNFPPRFSGRQFPNYSSELNVNALELEDSALYLCASSFKETQYFGPGTRLLVL.

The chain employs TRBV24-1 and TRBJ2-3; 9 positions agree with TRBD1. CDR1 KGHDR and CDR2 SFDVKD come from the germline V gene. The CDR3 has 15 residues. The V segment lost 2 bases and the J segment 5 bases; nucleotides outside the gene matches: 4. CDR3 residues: CATSDSDRGEDTQYF. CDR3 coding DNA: TGTGCCACCAGTGATTCCGACAGGGGGGAAGATACGCAGTATTTT.

CDR3 DNA: TGTGCCAGCACCCCCAGGGGGCCTTACAATGAGCAGTTCTTC. Protein: CASTPRGPYNEQFF. V and J are TRBV28 and TRBJ2-1; 8 nucleotides align to TRBD1. The junction had 6 bases not matched to a gene; V was cut back by 7 bases and J by 4 bases. The length of the CDR3 is 14 residues. Germline-derived CDR1 and CDR2 are MDHEN and SYDVKM.

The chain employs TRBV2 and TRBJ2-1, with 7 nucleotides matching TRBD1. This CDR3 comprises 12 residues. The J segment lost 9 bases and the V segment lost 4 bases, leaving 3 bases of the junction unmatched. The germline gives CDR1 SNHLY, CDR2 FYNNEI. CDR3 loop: CASSATGAEQFF. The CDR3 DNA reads TGTGCCAGCAGTGCCACAGGGGCTGAGCAGTTCTTC.

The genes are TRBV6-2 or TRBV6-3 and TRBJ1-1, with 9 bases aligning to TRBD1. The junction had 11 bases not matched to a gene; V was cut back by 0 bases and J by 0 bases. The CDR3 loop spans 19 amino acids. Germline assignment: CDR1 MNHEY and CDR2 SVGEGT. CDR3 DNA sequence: TGTGCCAGCAGTTACTCGAGCTCTGGGACAGGGAGCATGAACACTGAAGCTTTCTTT. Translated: CASSYSSSGTGSMNTEAFF.

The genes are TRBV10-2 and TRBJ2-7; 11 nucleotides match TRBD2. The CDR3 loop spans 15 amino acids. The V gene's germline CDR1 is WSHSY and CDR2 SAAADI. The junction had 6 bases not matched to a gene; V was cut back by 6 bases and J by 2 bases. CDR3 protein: CASSSTSGTPYEQYF. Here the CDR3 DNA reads TGCGCCAGCAGCTCGACTAGCGGGACCCCCTACGAGCAGTACTTC.

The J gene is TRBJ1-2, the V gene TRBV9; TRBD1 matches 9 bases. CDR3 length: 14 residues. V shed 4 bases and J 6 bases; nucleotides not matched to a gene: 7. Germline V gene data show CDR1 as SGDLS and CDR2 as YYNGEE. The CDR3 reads CASSLLRDRDGYTF. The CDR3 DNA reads TGTGCCAGCAGCTTACTCCGGGACAGGGATGGCTACACCTTC.

The CDR3 DNA reads TGTGCCAGCAGACGCGGGGAGGGAAACTATGGCTACACCTTC. Translation gives CASRRGEGNYGYTF. The chain has TRBV6-6 and TRBJ1-2; the D is unclear. Trimming removed 6 bases from V and 2 bases from J, with 13 bases in between. CDR1 is MNHNY, CDR2 SVGAGI, per germline (reference sequence). The CDR3 runs to 14 residues.

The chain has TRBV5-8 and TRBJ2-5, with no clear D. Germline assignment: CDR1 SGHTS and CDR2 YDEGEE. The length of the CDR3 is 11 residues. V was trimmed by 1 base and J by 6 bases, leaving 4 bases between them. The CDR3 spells CASSLSQTQYF. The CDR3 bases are TGTGCCAGCAGCTTGAGCCAGACCCAGTACTTC.

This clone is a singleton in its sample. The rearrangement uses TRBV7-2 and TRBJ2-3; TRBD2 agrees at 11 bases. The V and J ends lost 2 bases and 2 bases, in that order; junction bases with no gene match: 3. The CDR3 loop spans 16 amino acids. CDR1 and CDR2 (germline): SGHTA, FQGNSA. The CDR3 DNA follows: TGTGCCAGCAGCTTAATAGCGGGAGGGAACACAGATACGCAGTATTTT. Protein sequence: CASSLIAGGNTDTQYF. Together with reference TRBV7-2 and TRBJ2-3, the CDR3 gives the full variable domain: GAGVSQSPSNKVTEKGKDVELRCDPISGHTALYWYRQSLGQGLEFLIYFQGNSAPDKSGLPSDRFSAERTGGSVSTLTIQRTQQEDSAVYLCASSLIAGGNTDTQYFGPGTRLTVL.

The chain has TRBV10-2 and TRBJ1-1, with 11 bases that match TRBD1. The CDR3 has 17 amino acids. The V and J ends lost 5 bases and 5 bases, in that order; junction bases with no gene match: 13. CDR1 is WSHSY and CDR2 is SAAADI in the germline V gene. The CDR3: CASSRPGTGGSRTEAFF. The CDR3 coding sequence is TGCGCCAGCAGTCGCCCCGGGACAGGGGGTTCGCGGACTGAAGCTTTCTTT.

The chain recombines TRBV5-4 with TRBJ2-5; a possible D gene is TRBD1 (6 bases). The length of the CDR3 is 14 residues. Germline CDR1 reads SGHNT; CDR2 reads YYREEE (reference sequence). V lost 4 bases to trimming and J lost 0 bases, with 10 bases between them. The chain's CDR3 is CASSQGTDQETQYF. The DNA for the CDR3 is TGTGCCAGCAGCCAGGGGACGGACCAAGAGACCCAGTACTTC.

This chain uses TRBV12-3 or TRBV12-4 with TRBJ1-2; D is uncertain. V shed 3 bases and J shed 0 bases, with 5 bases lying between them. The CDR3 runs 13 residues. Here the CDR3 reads CASSFGTNYGYTF. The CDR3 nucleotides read TGTGCCAGCAGTTTCGGGACTAACTATGGCTACACCTTC.